Below are 13 T cell receptor beta chains sequenced from a single sample in a study of T cells in Graves' hyperthyroidism and ophthalmopathy. Regions amplified from RNA transcripts were the TCR beta CDR3 regions. The TCR CDR3 was amplified in a first-round RT-PCR using the HTBI primer set. Each CDR3 protein is one row after TCRdb ran MiXCR on the multiplex PCR reads. The top ten hold 10% to 12% of the sample, which has approximately 520,000 distinct CDR3 sequences, 24% seen once. Specimen: blood. All receptors derive from a woman in her thirties with Graves' ophthalmopathy.

This clonotype has at least ten counts. The chain uses TRBV5-1 and TRBJ1-2, with D hard to call. The CDR3 loop spans 14 amino acids. Per the germline V gene, CDR1 is SGHRS and CDR2 is YFSETQ. The germline V and J ends were trimmed by 2 bases and 4 bases, with 12 bases remaining between them. CDR3 residues: CASSFTTTPYGYTF. CDR3 nucleotides: TGCGCCAGCAGCTTTACTACCACCCCCTATGGCTACACCTTC. Together with reference TRBV5-1 and TRBJ1-2, the CDR3 gives the full variable domain: KAGVTQTPRYLIKTRGQQVTLSCSPISGHRSVSWYQQTPGQGLQFLFEYFSETQRNKGNFPGRFSGRQFSNSRSEMNVSTLELGDSALYLCASSFTTTPYGYTFGSGTRLTVV.

This clonotype was seen only a few times. The J gene is TRBJ2-5, the V gene TRBV6-1; TRBD1 agrees at 10 bases. Per germline, CDR1 MNHNS and CDR2 SASEGT. Trimming removed 6 bases from V and 1 base from J; junction bases left unmatched: 11. This CDR3 spans 17 amino acids. CDR3 residues: CASRPARDRGFQETQYF. CDR3 coding DNA: TGTGCCAGCAGACCGGCCCGGGACAGGGGTTTCCAAGAGACCCAGTACTTC.

This clonotype has more than one count but fewer than ten. The rearrangement uses TRBV19 and TRBJ2-2; TRBD2 aligns across 11 bases. The germline CDR1 and CDR2 sequences are LNHDA and SQIVND (reference sequence). The CDR3 contains 16 residues. With 5 bases clipped from V and 3 bases from J, the junction kept 5 bases outside the gene matches. The CDR3 DNA reads as TGTGCCAGTAGTTCCACTAGCGGGGGATACACCGGGGAGCTGTTTTTT. It yields the protein CASSSTSGGYTGELFF.

In this sample, this clonotype turned up many times. The J gene is TRBJ1-6, the V gene TRBV27, with 7 bases fitting TRBD1. V was clipped by 5 bases and J by 6 bases; unmatched bases: 10. This CDR3 has 16 residues. Germline CDR1 and CDR2: MNHEY and SMNVEV (reference sequence). Written as DNA, the CDR3 is TGTGCCAGCAGTGCCCTCGACAGGGAATTTAATTCACCCCTCCACTTT. Protein: CASSALDREFNSPLHF.

On this clonotype itself: Germline is not matched at one junction end, which may reflect a read error. The rearrangement uses TRBV6-5 and TRBJ1-1, with TRBD1 as a possible D gene (6 bases). CDR1 MNHEY and CDR2 SVGAGI come from the germline V gene. The CDR3 consists of 10 residues. This CDR3 reads CATWRGAAFF. The DNA for the CDR3 is TGCGCCACCTGGAGGGGGGCAGCTTTCTTT.

In its sample, this clonotype was seen many times. The chain joins TRBV12-3 or TRBV12-4 to TRBJ1-5; D is perhaps TRBD1 (5 bases). With 5 bases removed from V and 2 bases from J, the gap between germline ends came to 13 bases. The CDR3 is 15 residues long. The CDR3 nucleotides are TGTGCCAGCAGTACCCGCGGGGACGGCAATCAGCCCCAGCATTTT. Its translation is CASSTRGDGNQPQHF.

The sample holds many counts of this clonotype. The CDR3 loop is CAGGATGVTYEQYF. CDR3 coding DNA: TGTGCCGGAGGAGCGACCGGGGTCACGTACGAGCAGTACTTC. V and J are TRBV30 and TRBJ2-7; D is perhaps TRBD2 (5 bases). There are 14 residues in the CDR3. With 8 bases removed from V and 4 bases from J, the gap between germline ends came to 21 bases. Germline V gene data show CDR1 as GTSNPN and CDR2 as SVGIG (reference sequence).

This clonotype was detected a few times. V gene TRBV7-8 combines with J gene TRBJ1-1; D uncertain. The CDR3 runs to 14 residues. Germline lookup yields CDR1 SGHVS and CDR2 FQNEAQ. V was shortened by 1 base and J by 1 base, with 7 bases between the two germline ends. This chain's CDR3 is CASSLVAANTEAFF. The CDR3 nucleotides are TGTGCCAGCAGCTTAGTTGCGGCGAACACTGAAGCTTTCTTT.

At least ten counts were recorded for this clonotype. The chain links TRBV15 to TRBJ2-7; TRBD1 matches at 9 bases. The CDR3 totals 15 residues. The V gene's germline CDR1 is LNHNV and CDR2 YYDKDF (reference sequence). The V and J ends lost 3 bases and 7 bases, in that order; junction bases with no gene match: 10. The DNA for the CDR3 is TGTGCCACCAGCAGTGCAGGACAGGGGTTGTATGAGCAGTACTTC. Translating it yields CATSSAGQGLYEQYF.

This clonotype was seen ten or more times. V usage is TRBV7-2 and J usage is TRBJ1-2; 7 positions match TRBD1. The germline V gene encodes CDR1 SGHTA and CDR2 FQGNSA. This CDR3 has 14 amino acids. The ends lost 5 bases at V and 4 bases at J; junction bases unmatched: 7. This CDR3 is CASSQNRGVYGYTF. CDR3 bases: TGTGCCAGCAGCCAAAACAGGGGAGTCTATGGCTACACCTTC.

This chain uses TRBV12-3 or TRBV12-4 with TRBJ1-1; D is unresolved. The length of the CDR3 is 17 residues. V was cut by 4 bases and J by 6 bases, with 24 bases left in between. The CDR3 region is CASSSTKIGPRRSEAFF. The CDR3 region has the DNA TGTGCCAGCAGTTCAACAAAGATAGGACCCCGAAGGTCTGAAGCTTTCTTT.

This clonotype was detected only a few times. The chain uses TRBV5-1 and TRBJ2-2; D gene ambiguous. There are 14 residues in the CDR3. CDR1 SGHRS and CDR2 YFSETQ come from the germline V gene. Trimming removed 1 base from V and 3 bases from J, with 7 bases in between. CDR3 region: CASSLIWDTGELFF. The CDR3 bases are TGCGCCAGCAGCTTGATCTGGGACACCGGGGAGCTGTTTTTT. Combining the CDR3 with reference TRBV5-1 and TRBJ2-2 gives the whole variable domain KAGVTQTPRYLIKTRGQQVTLSCSPISGHRSVSWYQQTPGQGLQFLFEYFSETQRNKGNFPGRFSGRQFSNSRSEMNVSTLELGDSALYLCASSLIWDTGELFFGEGSRLTVL.

The chain recombines TRBV9 with TRBJ2-7, with unresolved D. Trimming pared 0 bases from V and 2 bases from J, leaving 9 bases between. The CDR3 is made up of 14 amino acids. Per the germline V gene, CDR1 is SGDLS and CDR2 is YYNGEE. CDR3 residues: CASSVGANPYEQYF. The CDR3 DNA reads as TGTGCCAGCAGCGTAGGGGCAAATCCCTACGAGCAGTACTTC.